This T cell receptor (beta chain) came from a study of blood T cell repertoires in COVID-19. Study as a whole: T cells, B-cell-depleted T cells, or PBMCs provided the cDNA or gDNA that served as material.

The CDR3 is made up of 13 amino acids. In germline, CDR1 is SGHTA, CDR2 FQGTGA. Trimming cost V 5 bases and J 5 bases; bases outside gene matches: 5. Data came from immunoSEQ multiplex PCR; TCRdb stores just in-frame clones and leaves some out. The profile shows about 91,000 clones, 70% to 90% of them singletons. The sequenced sample was peripheral blood. The sequence was collected from a man between 70 and 80 years old with acute or convalescent COVID-19. V gene TRBV7-3 combines with J gene TRBJ1-2; 7 positions match TRBD1. The CDR3 coding sequence is TGTGCCAGCAGCCAGGGGGTGGGATATGGCTACACCTTC. Residues: CASSQGVGYGYTF.